The sequence of this TCR beta chain was determined in a study of T cell responses to AZD1222 COVID-19 vaccine. Study outcomes and limitations: Repertoires were obtained solely post-peak T cell response. At 160-218 and 743-854, vaccine-associated CD4 TCRs were dominant, and they spanned spike. Two AZD1222 administrations were followed by greater Spike-specific TCR breadth and depth.

A note on this clone: Antigen unknown.

With V trimmed by 2 bases and J by 5 bases, 12 bases remained unmatched. Germline CDR1 is SEHNR and CDR2 is FQNEAQ (reference sequence). The CDR3 has 18 amino acids. Some clones are missing from TCRdb's copy, which holds only in-frame ones; the method was immunoSEQ multiplex PCR. The data contain tens of thousands of clones, around three quarters of them singletons. Analysis merged second doses at about 4 or about 12 weeks. The V and J genes are TRBV7-9 and TRBJ2-1, with 10 bases fitting TRBD2. The TCR comes from an adult who received the AZD1222 COVID-19 vaccine. Sequencing was performed on peripheral blood, taken 28 days after the second AZD1222 dose. The CDR3 sequence is CASSLTELGLAVNNEQFF. DNA of the CDR3: TGTGCCAGCAGCTTAACAGAGCTAGGACTAGCGGTTAACAATGAGCAGTTCTTC.